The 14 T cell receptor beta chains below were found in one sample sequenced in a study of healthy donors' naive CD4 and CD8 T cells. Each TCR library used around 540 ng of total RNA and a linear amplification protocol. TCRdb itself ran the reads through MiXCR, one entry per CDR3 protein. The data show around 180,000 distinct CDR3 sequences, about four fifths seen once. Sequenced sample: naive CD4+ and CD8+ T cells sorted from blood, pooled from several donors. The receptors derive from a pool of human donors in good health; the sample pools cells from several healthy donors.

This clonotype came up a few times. CDR3: CASRSRPGNTIYF. DNA for the CDR3: TGTGCCAGCAGATCACGTCCTGGAAACACCATATATTTT. The gene calls are TRBV6-5 and TRBJ1-3, with no clear D. The V and J ends lost 6 bases and 2 bases respectively, with 8 bases between them. The V gene's germline CDR1 is MNHEY and CDR2 SVGAGI. The CDR3 runs to 13 residues.

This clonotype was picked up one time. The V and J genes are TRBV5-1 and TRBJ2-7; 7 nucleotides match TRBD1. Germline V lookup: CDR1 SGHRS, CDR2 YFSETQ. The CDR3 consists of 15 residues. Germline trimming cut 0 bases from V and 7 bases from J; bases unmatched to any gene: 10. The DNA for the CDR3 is TGCGCCAGCAGCTTGGGCCCCGGTAGGGGACAGGAGCAGTACTTC. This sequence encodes CASSLGPGRGQEQYF.

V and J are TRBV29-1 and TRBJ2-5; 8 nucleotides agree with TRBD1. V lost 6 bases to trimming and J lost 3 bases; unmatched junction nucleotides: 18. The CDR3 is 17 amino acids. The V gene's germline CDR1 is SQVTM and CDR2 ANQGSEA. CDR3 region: CSVISVVPDRAKETQYF. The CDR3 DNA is TGCAGCGTCATCTCCGTTGTTCCGGACAGGGCGAAAGAGACCCAGTACTTC.

The CDR3 protein is CASSYSSRRRNTEAFF. CDR3 bases: TGTGCCAGCAGTTACTCGTCGCGACGGAGGAACACTGAAGCTTTCTTT. The gene calls are TRBV6-5 and TRBJ1-1; no firm D call. The V gene's germline CDR1 is MNHEY and CDR2 SVGAGI. This CDR3 comprises 16 residues. V shed 0 bases and J shed 1 base, with 12 bases lying between them.

As DNA, the CDR3 is TGTGCCAGTAGTCGGACTAGCGGTTCCACAGATACGCAGTATTTT. Its translation is CASSRTSGSTDTQYF. The rearrangement joins TRBV19 to TRBJ2-3; 10 bases are a match to TRBD2. J was trimmed by 2 bases and V by 5 bases; bases with no gene match: 4. CDR1 is LNHDA, CDR2 SQIVND, per germline (reference sequence). CDR3 length: 15 residues.

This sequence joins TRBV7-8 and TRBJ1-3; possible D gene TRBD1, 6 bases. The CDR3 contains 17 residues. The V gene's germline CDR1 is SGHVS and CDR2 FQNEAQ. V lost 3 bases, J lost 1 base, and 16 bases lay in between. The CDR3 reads CASSFRGLGVSGNTIYF. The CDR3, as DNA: TGTGCCAGCAGCTTCCGGGGGCTTGGGGTGTCTGGAAACACCATATATTTT.

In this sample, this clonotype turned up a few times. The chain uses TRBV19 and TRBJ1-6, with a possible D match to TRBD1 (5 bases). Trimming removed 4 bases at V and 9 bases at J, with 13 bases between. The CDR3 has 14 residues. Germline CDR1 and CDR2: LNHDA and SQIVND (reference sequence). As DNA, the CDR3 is TGTGCCAGTAGTAAGGCCCGGGACGGTTCACCCCTCCACTTT. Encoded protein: CASSKARDGSPLHF.

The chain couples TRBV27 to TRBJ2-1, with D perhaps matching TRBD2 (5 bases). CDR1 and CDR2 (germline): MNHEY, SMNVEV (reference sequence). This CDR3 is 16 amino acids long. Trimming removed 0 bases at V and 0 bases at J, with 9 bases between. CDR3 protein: CASSLSVAISYNEQFF. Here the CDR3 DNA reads TGTGCCAGCAGTTTATCGGTAGCGATCTCCTACAATGAGCAGTTCTTC.

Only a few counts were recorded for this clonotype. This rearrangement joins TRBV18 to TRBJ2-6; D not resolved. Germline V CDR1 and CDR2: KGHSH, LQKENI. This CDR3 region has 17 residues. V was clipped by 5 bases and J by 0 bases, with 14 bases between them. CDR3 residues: CASSAFSPSSGANVLTF. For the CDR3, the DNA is TGTGCCAGCTCAGCTTTTAGCCCAAGCTCTGGGGCCAACGTCCTGACTTTC. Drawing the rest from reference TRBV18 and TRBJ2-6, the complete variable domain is NAGVMQNPRHLVRRRGQEARLRCSPMKGHSHVYWYRQLPEEGLKFMVYLQKENIIDESGMPKERFSAEFPKEGPSILRIQQVVRGDSAAYFCASSAFSPSSGANVLTFGAGSRLTVL.

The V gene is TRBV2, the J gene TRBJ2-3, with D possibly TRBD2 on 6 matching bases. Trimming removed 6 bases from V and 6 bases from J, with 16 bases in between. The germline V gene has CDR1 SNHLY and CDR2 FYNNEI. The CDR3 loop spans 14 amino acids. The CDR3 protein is CASRLTRFMDTQYF. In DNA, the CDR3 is TGTGCCAGCAGGCTGACTAGATTTATGGATACGCAGTATTTT.

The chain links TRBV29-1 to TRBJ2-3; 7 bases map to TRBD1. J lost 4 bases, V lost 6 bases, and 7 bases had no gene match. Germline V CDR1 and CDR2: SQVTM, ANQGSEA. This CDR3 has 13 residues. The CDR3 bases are TGCAGCGTCGCAGGGGGAGAAGCAGATACGCAGTATTTT. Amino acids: CSVAGGEADTQYF.

CDR3 sequence reads: CASRDGYNEQFF. The CDR3 nucleotides read TGTGCCAGCAGGGACGGCTACAATGAGCAGTTCTTC. The V call is TRBV6-5, the J call TRBJ2-1; no firm D call. Germline V gene data show CDR1 as MNHEY and CDR2 as SVGAGI. V was shortened by 6 bases and J by 3 bases, with 6 bases between the two germline ends. CDR3 length: 12 residues.

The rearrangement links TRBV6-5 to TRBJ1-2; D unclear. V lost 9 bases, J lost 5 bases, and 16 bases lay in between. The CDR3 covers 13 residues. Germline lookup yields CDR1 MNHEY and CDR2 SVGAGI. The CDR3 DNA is TGTGCCAGTTGCTCTTCCAATGGGTATGGCTACACCTTC. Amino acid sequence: CASCSSNGYGYTF.

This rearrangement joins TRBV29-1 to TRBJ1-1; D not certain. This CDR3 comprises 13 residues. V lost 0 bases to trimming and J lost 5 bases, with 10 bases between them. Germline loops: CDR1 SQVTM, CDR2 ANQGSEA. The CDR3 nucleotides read TGCAGCGTTGAAGATTTAACGAGGACTGAAGCTTTCTTT. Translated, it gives CSVEDLTRTEAFF. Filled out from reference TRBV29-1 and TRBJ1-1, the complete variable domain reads SAVISQKPSRDICQRGTSLTIQCQVDSQVTMMFWYRQQPGQSLTLIATANQGSEATYESGFVIDKFPISRPNLTFSTLTVSNMSPEDSSIYLCSVEDLTRTEAFFGQGTRLTVV.